This TCR delta chain emerged from a study of γδ T cells in repeated Plasmodium falciparum infection. Study background: Age- and gender-matched Australian children served as comparison for malaria-exposed Malian children. Sampling occurred at baseline, pre-infection for selected infections, and 21 days post-infection. Study outcomes and limitations: In Vdelta2-negative, largely Vdelta1+, gammadelta repertoires, repeated controlled infections appeared to drive clonal selection waves. Vdelta2-negative gammadelta repertoires appeared less diverse and less shared in Malian than Australian children.

TCRdb reapplied CATT to the multiplex PCR reads. This repertoire shows 70,000 to 95,000 delta-chain clones, around 1.4% found once; its top ten account for around 8.5%. Vgamma9/Vdelta2+ and Vdelta2-negative gammadelta T cells were flow-sorted from PBMC for bulk sequencing. Germline assignment: CDR1 TSWWSYY and CDR2 QGS. The length of the CDR3 is 13 residues. V gave up 1 base and J gave up 10 bases; unmatched junction bases: 6. This clone came up many times. As yet, its antigen is unknown. The sequencing input was gamma-delta T cells from blood. This sequence originates from a pool of human donors (malaria-infected and uninfected, not separated). This chain uses TRDV1 with TRDJ1; the match to TRDD3 covers 7 bases. CDR3 sequence: CALGERSWGGLIF. CDR3 sequence (DNA): TGTGCTCTTGGGGAACGTAGCTGGGGGGGACTCATCTTT.